This is a list of T cell receptor beta chains from one sample in a study of Ad26.COV2.S vaccination and SARS-CoV-2 variants. Clones were sequenced by immunoSEQ multiplex PCR, and TCRdb holds only the in-frame ones, with some missing. This sample carries roughly 300,000 clones, 75% to 90% of them seen once, and the ten largest clones take about 10%. The specimen comprised peripheral blood, sampled in a trial of Ad26.COV2.S vaccine versus placebo. These receptors all come from a person aged 18-65 years who received the Ad26.COV2.S COVID-19 vaccine or a placebo. The CDR3 runs from the conserved cysteine through the conserved F or W. The order of the fields is V gene, clone size, J gene, D gene, CDR3 DNA, CDR3 protein. D genes are given only for firm matches. Expanded clones are given a class, and other clones once, few, many or no size at all.

v_call: TRBV3-1/TRBV3-2; clone_size: -; j_call: TRBJ1-4; d_call: -; cdr3_nt: TGTGCCAGCAGCCCATCCGGGCGGCCTAATGAAAAACTGTTTTTT; cdr3_aa: CASSPSGRPNEKLFF
v_call: TRBV10-3; clone_size: -; j_call: TRBJ2-7; d_call: -; cdr3_nt: TGTGCCATCAGTGAGTCAGGTACCTCCTCCTACGAGCAGTACTTC; cdr3_aa: CAISESGTSSYEQYF
v_call: TRBV11-2; clone_size: -; j_call: TRBJ2-1; d_call: TRBD2; cdr3_nt: TGTGCCAGCAGCCTAGCGGGTTACTACAATGAGCAGTTCTTC; cdr3_aa: CASSLAGYYNEQFF
v_call: TRBV5-4; clone_size: -; j_call: TRBJ2-3; d_call: TRBD2; cdr3_nt: TGTGCCAGCAGCTTGGGTATAGCGGGAGCTACAAGGACGACGGATACGCAGTATTTT; cdr3_aa: CASSLGIAGATRTTDTQYF
v_call: TRBV19; clone_size: once; j_call: TRBJ1-5; d_call: -; cdr3_nt: TGTGCCAGCTCCCGACAGTCCAATCAGCCCCAGCATTTT; cdr3_aa: CASSRQSNQPQHF
v_call: TRBV19; clone_size: -; j_call: TRBJ1-5; d_call: -; cdr3_nt: TGTGCCAGTAGTATTGGGGAGGGTAAGCCCCAGCATTTT; cdr3_aa: CASSIGEGKPQHF
v_call: TRBV15; clone_size: -; j_call: TRBJ1-4; d_call: -; cdr3_nt: TGTGCCACCAGCAGAGATCCCGGGGAAAAACTGTTTTTT; cdr3_aa: CATSRDPGEKLFF
v_call: TRBV11-2; clone_size: -; j_call: TRBJ1-6; d_call: -; cdr3_nt: TGTGCCAGCAGCTTATCGCCGGGGGATAATTCACCCCTCCACTTT; cdr3_aa: CASSLSPGDNSPLHF
v_call: TRBV5-1; clone_size: -; j_call: TRBJ1-3; d_call: TRBD1; cdr3_nt: TGCGCCAGCAGCCCGGGTGGACAGGCCTCTGGAAACACCATATATTTT; cdr3_aa: CASSPGGQASGNTIYF
v_call: TRBV6-5; clone_size: -; j_call: TRBJ2-2; d_call: -; cdr3_nt: TGTGCCAGCAATCGGGGAGGGGGCACCGGGGAGCTGTTTTTT; cdr3_aa: CASNRGGGTGELFF
v_call: TRBV10-1; clone_size: -; j_call: TRBJ1-1; d_call: -; cdr3_nt: TGCGCCAGCAGTCCAGGGGTGAACACTGAAGCTTTCTTT; cdr3_aa: CASSPGVNTEAFF
v_call: TRBV7-8; clone_size: -; j_call: TRBJ2-7; d_call: TRBD1; cdr3_nt: TGTGCCAGCAGCTCGACCCGGGACAGAAACTACGAGCAGTACTTC; cdr3_aa: CASSSTRDRNYEQYF
v_call: TRBV19; clone_size: -; j_call: TRBJ1-1; d_call: -; cdr3_nt: TGTGCCAGTAAAAGTAGGGGGAACCCCAACACTGAAGCTTTCTTT; cdr3_aa: CASKSRGNPNTEAFF
v_call: TRBV11-3; clone_size: -; j_call: TRBJ2-1; d_call: -; cdr3_nt: TGTGCCAGCAGCTCGGGGGTTGCCTACAATGAGCAGTTCTTC; cdr3_aa: CASSSGVAYNEQFF
v_call: TRBV4-1; clone_size: once; j_call: TRBJ1-1; d_call: -; cdr3_nt: TGCGCCAGCAGCCAAGTAAGTGGTACTGAAGCTTTCTTT; cdr3_aa: CASSQVSGTEAFF
v_call: TRBV9; clone_size: few; j_call: TRBJ2-5; d_call: -; cdr3_nt: TGTGCCAGCAGCCCGACTCCGGGGGCCCGGGTTACCCAGTACTTC; cdr3_aa: CASSPTPGARVTQYF
v_call: TRBV7-2; clone_size: -; j_call: TRBJ1-5; d_call: -; cdr3_nt: TGTGCCAGCAGCTTATATGCTCAGCCCCAGCATTTT; cdr3_aa: CASSLYAQPQHF
v_call: TRBV27; clone_size: -; j_call: TRBJ2-7; d_call: -; cdr3_nt: TGTGCCAGCAGATCGGCCAGGCCCCACGAGCAGTACTTC; cdr3_aa: CASRSARPHEQYF
v_call: TRBV5-1; clone_size: -; j_call: TRBJ2-2; d_call: TRBD1; cdr3_nt: TGCGCCAGCAGTCCCGGGACAGGGCTGGGCACCGGGGAGCTGTTTTTT; cdr3_aa: CASSPGTGLGTGELFF
v_call: TRBV10-3; clone_size: -; j_call: TRBJ1-2; d_call: -; cdr3_nt: TGTGCCACTAAGGACAGTCTAGATGGCTACACCTTC; cdr3_aa: CATKDSLDGYTF
v_call: TRBV5-1; clone_size: -; j_call: TRBJ2-7; d_call: -; cdr3_nt: TGCGCCAGCAGCTTAGAGGAGAACTACGAGCAGTACTTC; cdr3_aa: CASSLEENYEQYF
v_call: TRBV19; clone_size: -; j_call: TRBJ1-5; d_call: -; cdr3_nt: TGTGCCAGTAGTATATCCGGACAGCCCCGCAATCAGCCCCAGCATTTT; cdr3_aa: CASSISGQPRNQPQHF
v_call: TRBV29-1; clone_size: -; j_call: TRBJ2-2; d_call: -; cdr3_nt: TGCAGCGCCCTAAGGACTATGAACACCGGGGAGCTGTTTTTT; cdr3_aa: CSALRTMNTGELFF
v_call: TRBV12-3/TRBV12-4; clone_size: -; j_call: TRBJ2-7; d_call: -; cdr3_nt: TGTGCCAGCAACTATGAGGGGGCGGGAGAGCAGTACTTC; cdr3_aa: CASNYEGAGEQYF
v_call: TRBV2; clone_size: -; j_call: TRBJ2-3; d_call: -; cdr3_nt: TGTGCCAGCAGTTTTGAGGCTACCCTCTTTAGCACAGATACGCAGTATTTT; cdr3_aa: CASSFEATLFSTDTQYF
v_call: TRBV18; clone_size: -; j_call: TRBJ2-1; d_call: -; cdr3_nt: TGTGCCAGCTCAACTTCTTACAGAAACCAACTCTACAATGAGCAGTTCTTC; cdr3_aa: CASSTSYRNQLYNEQFF
v_call: TRBV28; clone_size: -; j_call: TRBJ1-1; d_call: -; cdr3_nt: TGTGCCAGCAGTTTTCGGCTGAGGAGGGCTGAAGCTTTCTTT; cdr3_aa: CASSFRLRRAEAFF
v_call: TRBV5-1; clone_size: -; j_call: TRBJ2-1; d_call: TRBD1; cdr3_nt: TGCGCCAGCAGCGTCTCCGGGACAGAATACAATGAGCAGTTCTTC; cdr3_aa: CASSVSGTEYNEQFF
v_call: TRBV7-9; clone_size: once; j_call: TRBJ2-2; d_call: TRBD2; cdr3_nt: TGTGCCAGCAGTTCCAGCGGGAGGCACTCCGGGGAGCTGTTTTTT; cdr3_aa: CASSSSGRHSGELFF
v_call: TRBV29-1; clone_size: -; j_call: TRBJ2-7; d_call: TRBD1; cdr3_nt: TGCAGCGCATTTGACAGGGCCCACGAGCAGTACTTC; cdr3_aa: CSAFDRAHEQYF
v_call: TRBV7-2; clone_size: -; j_call: TRBJ1-5; d_call: -; cdr3_nt: TGTGCCAGCAGCTTAGAAGGGGTTCAGCCCCAGCATTTT; cdr3_aa: CASSLEGVQPQHF
v_call: TRBV5-6; clone_size: many; j_call: TRBJ2-7; d_call: TRBD1; cdr3_nt: TGTGCCAGCAGCTCACAGGGGAACTACGAGCAGTACTTC; cdr3_aa: CASSSQGNYEQYF